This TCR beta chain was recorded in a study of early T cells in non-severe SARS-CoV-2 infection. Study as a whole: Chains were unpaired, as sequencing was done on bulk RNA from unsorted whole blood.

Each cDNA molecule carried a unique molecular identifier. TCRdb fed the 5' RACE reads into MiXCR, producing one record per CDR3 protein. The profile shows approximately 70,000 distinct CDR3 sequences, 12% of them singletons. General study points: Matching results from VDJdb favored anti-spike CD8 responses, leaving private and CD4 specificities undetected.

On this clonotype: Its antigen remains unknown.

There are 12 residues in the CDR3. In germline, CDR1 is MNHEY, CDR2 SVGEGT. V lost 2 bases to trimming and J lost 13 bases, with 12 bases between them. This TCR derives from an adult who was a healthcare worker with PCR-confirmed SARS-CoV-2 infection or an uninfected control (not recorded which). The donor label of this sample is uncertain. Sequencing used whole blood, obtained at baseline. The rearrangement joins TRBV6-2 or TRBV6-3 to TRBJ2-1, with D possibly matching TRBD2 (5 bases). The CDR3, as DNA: TGTGCCAGCAGTTACCCCGGGCTAGCCCAGTTCTTC. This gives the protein CASSYPGLAQFF.